The rows below give T cell receptor beta chains drawn from one sample of a study of cytomegalovirus exposure and HLA in healthy donors. Repertoires were generated with immunoSEQ multiplex PCR, while TCRdb's copy carries only in-frame clones and drops some. The top ten clones hold 1.3% to 1.5% of a sample with 180,000 or so clones, about 85% of them seen once. Material: PBMCs. Receptors were obtained from a girl aged 10-17 years in good health and CMV-seropositive. Each CDR3 is given with its conserved first and last residue. D genes are given only for firm matches. The listing skips clone size in some rows; elsewhere it reads once, few, many or a size class.

d_gene	v_gene	abundance	j_gene	CDR3aa	CDR3nt
.	TRBV29-1	.	TRBJ1-1	CSVRIPNEAFF	TGCAGCGTCAGAATCCCGAATGAAGCTTTCTTT
TRBD2	TRBV25-1	.	TRBJ2-1	CASSDAGAVEGPYNEQFF	TGTGCCAGCAGTGACGCGGGAGCGGTGGAAGGGCCCTACAATGAGCAGTTCTTC
TRBD2	TRBV5-1	.	TRBJ2-7	CASSSVPAGILRIYF	TGCGCCAGCAGCTCGGTCCCAGCGGGAATCCTACGAATATACTTC
.	TRBV2	.	TRBJ1-1	CASSRGENTEAFF	TGTGCCAGCAGTCGGGGTGAGAACACTGAAGCTTTCTTT
.	TRBV19	.	TRBJ2-7	CASSNLQDYEQYF	TGTGCCAGTAGTAACCTACAGGACTACGAGCAGTACTTC
TRBD2	TRBV7-9	.	TRBJ2-7	CASSLAGGLAYEQYF	TGTGCCAGCAGCTTAGCGGGAGGGCTGGCCTACGAGCAGTACTTC
.	TRBV5-1	.	TRBJ2-7	CASSLDRYASYEQYF	TGCGCCAGCAGCTTAGACAGGTACGCTTCCTACGAGCAGTACTTC
TRBD2	TRBV19	.	TRBJ2-3	CASSIAGATDTQYF	TGTGCCAGTAGTATCGCGGGAGCCACAGATACGCAGTATTTT
.	TRBV10-3	.	TRBJ1-5	CAIRRDAGGNQPQHF	TGTGCCATCAGGCGGGATGCCGGTGGCAATCAGCCCCAGCATTTT
TRBD1	TRBV27	.	TRBJ1-2	CASSPDRAYGYTF	TGTGCCAGCAGCCCGGACAGGGCCTATGGCTACACCTTC
.	TRBV9	.	TRBJ2-1	CASSTISAGKYNEQFF	TGTGCCAGCAGCACAATCTCAGCGGGTAAATACAATGAGCAGTTCTTC
TRBD1	TRBV6-5	few	TRBJ2-2	CASRQGGTGELFF	TGTGCCAGTAGACAGGGTGGCACCGGGGAGCTGTTTTTT
TRBD1	TRBV5-4	.	TRBJ2-7	CASSPEAGGLYEQYF	TGTGCCAGCAGCCCCGAAGCAGGGGGCTTGTACGAGCAGTACTTC
TRBD1	TRBV4-1	few	TRBJ2-7	CASSQVTGSYEQYF	TGCGCCAGCAGCCAAGTGACAGGGTCCTACGAGCAGTACTTC
TRBD1	TRBV19	.	TRBJ1-1	CASSTQTGTEAFF	TGTGCCAGTAGTACCCAGACAGGGACTGAAGCTTTCTTT
.	TRBV7-8	.	TRBJ2-7	CASSLPHHWQTYEQYF	TGTGCCAGCAGCTTACCCCACCATTGGCAGACTTACGAGCAGTACTTC
.	TRBV29-1	.	TRBJ2-1	CSVDSDDITNHNEQFF	TGCAGCGTTGATTCTGACGACATCACAAATCACAATGAGCAGTTCTTC
.	TRBV6-6	once	TRBJ1-2	CASSNSQGMIDGYTF	TGTGCCAGCAGCAACAGCCAGGGAATGATTGATGGCTACACCTTC
.	TRBV7-8	.	TRBJ2-6	CASSYRRFSGANVLTF	TGTGCCAGCAGCTACCGGAGGTTTTCTGGGGCCAACGTCCTGACTTTC
TRBD1	TRBV6-1	.	TRBJ1-5	CASSELGTGDQPQHF	TGTGCCAGCAGTGAACTAGGGACAGGGGATCAGCCCCAGCATTTT
.	TRBV13	.	TRBJ1-1	CASSLGLTAAEAFF	TGTGCCAGCAGCTTAGGACTTACTGCGGCTGAAGCTTTCTTT
.	TRBV23-1	.	TRBJ1-5	CASSSQRAQPQHF	TGCGCCAGCAGTTCGCAGAGGGCTCAGCCCCAGCATTTT
.	TRBV18	.	TRBJ1-2	CASSPPAGGHYDGYTF	TGTGCCAGCTCACCTCCCGCTGGGGGCCACTATGATGGCTACACCTTC
TRBD1	TRBV27	.	TRBJ2-1	CASRPGQGYNEQFF	TGTGCCAGCAGACCCGGACAGGGGTACAATGAGCAGTTCTTC
TRBD2	TRBV30	.	TRBJ2-1	CAWSLTSGRAWNEQFF	TGTGCCTGGAGTTTAACGAGCGGGAGGGCCTGGAATGAGCAGTTCTTC
.	TRBV19	once	TRBJ1-5	CASSIRAQGWEPQHF	TGTGCCAGTAGTATCCGGGCGCAGGGGTGGGAGCCCCAGCATTTT
TRBD1	TRBV19	.	TRBJ1-5	CASSIGPGGSNQPQHF	TGTGCCAGTAGTATCGGTCCAGGGGGAAGCAATCAGCCCCAGCATTTT
TRBD2	TRBV10-1	few	TRBJ2-1	CASSEVRLAGDNEQFF	TGCGCCAGCAGTGAAGTTCGGCTAGCGGGGGACAATGAGCAGTTCTTC
.	TRBV5-1	.	TRBJ2-7	CASSFPGTPSSYEQYF	TGCGCCAGCAGCTTCCCCGGGACTCCCAGCTCCTACGAGCAGTACTTC
TRBD1	TRBV6-1	few	TRBJ2-7	CASSPGQGSDEQYF	TGTGCCAGCAGCCCGGGACAGGGCTCGGACGAGCAGTACTTC
.	TRBV30	.	TRBJ1-5	CAWSVRGQPQHF	TGTGCCTGGAGTGTACGAGGTCAGCCCCAGCATTTT
TRBD2	TRBV18	.	TRBJ2-3	CASSLGTSGSTDTQYF	TGTGCCAGCTCGCTTGGGACTAGCGGGAGCACAGATACGCAGTATTTT
TRBD1	TRBV5-1	.	TRBJ1-2	CASSLEDRGKDGYTF	TGCGCCAGCAGCTTGGAGGACAGGGGAAAGGATGGCTACACCTTC
TRBD2	TRBV2	.	TRBJ2-1	CASSERSSGSQSHEQFF	TGTGCCAGCAGTGAACGATCGAGCGGGAGCCAATCGCATGAGCAGTTCTTC
.	TRBV4-3	.	TRBJ2-2	CASSQDGWAGTGELFF	TGCGCCAGCAGCCAAGACGGGTGGGCGGGGACCGGGGAGCTGTTTTTT
.	TRBV14	.	TRBJ2-7	CASSQGQGYEQYF	TGTGCCAGCAGCCAAGGACAAGGCTACGAGCAGTACTTC
.	TRBV18	.	TRBJ1-1	CASSPQGGMNTEAFF	TGTGCCAGCTCACCACAGGGGGGGATGAACACTGAAGCTTTCTTT
.	TRBV5-6	.	TRBJ1-2	CASSSVTDSNYGYTF	TGTGCCAGCAGCTCCGTGACAGATTCTAACTATGGCTACACCTTC
TRBD1	TRBV9	once	TRBJ1-3	CASSAGQGGGNTIYF	TGTGCCAGCAGCGCGGGACAGGGAGGTGGAAACACCATATATTTT
TRBD1	TRBV5-1	.	TRBJ1-1	CASSTRQGYLAEAFF	TGCGCCAGCAGCACCCGACAGGGATATTTAGCTGAAGCTTTCTTT
.	TRBV14	.	TRBJ2-6	CASSLTGANVLTF	TGTGCCAGCAGCCTGACAGGCGCCAACGTCCTGACTTTC
TRBD1	TRBV5-1	.	TRBJ2-7	CASSFGQGVKEQYF	TGCGCCAGCAGCTTTGGACAGGGTGTAAAGGAGCAGTACTTC
.	TRBV11-2	once	TRBJ2-4	CASSPPSGAKNIQYF	TGTGCCAGCAGCCCCCCCTCGGGGGCCAAAAACATTCAGTACTTC
.	TRBV7-2	once	TRBJ2-1	CASSFQQGHGNEQFF	TGTGCCAGCAGTTTCCAGCAAGGACATGGCAATGAGCAGTTCTTC
.	TRBV4-2	.	TRBJ1-1	CASSQDSRAEAFF	TGTGCCAGCAGCCAAGATAGCAGGGCTGAAGCTTTCTTT
TRBD2	TRBV4-1	.	TRBJ2-4	CASSQVGFGGGPAASAKNIQYF	TGCGCCAGCAGCCAAGTCGGCTTTGGGGGAGGGCCGGCGGCTTCAGCCAAAAACATTCAGTACTTC
.	TRBV4-1	.	TRBJ1-1	CASSQVEEPEAFF	TGCGCCAGCAGCCAAGTAGAGGAGCCTGAAGCTTTCTTT
.	TRBV5-1	once	TRBJ2-7	CASSLGPRDSHSYEQYF	TGCGCCAGCAGCTTGGGGCCCCGGGACTCTCACTCCTACGAGCAGTACTTC
TRBD1	TRBV7-8	.	TRBJ2-7	CASRPRQGSYEQYF	TGTGCCAGCAGGCCGCGACAGGGATCCTACGAGCAGTACTTC
.	TRBV6-1	.	TRBJ1-1	CASNLEFLNTEAFF	TGTGCCAGCAATCTAGAATTTTTGAACACTGAAGCTTTCTTT
TRBD1	TRBV19	.	TRBJ2-5	CASSGGQGETQYF	TGTGCCAGTAGTGGGGGACAGGGGGAGACCCAGTACTTC
TRBD1	TRBV5-4	.	TRBJ1-3	CASSPGQGISGNTIYF	TGTGCCAGCAGCCCAGGACAGGGGATATCTGGAAACACCATATATTTT
TRBD1	TRBV7-6	once	TRBJ2-3	CASSLTWGQGFDTQYF	TGTGCCAGCAGCCTAACCTGGGGACAGGGCTTCGATACGCAGTATTTT
.	TRBV19	few	TRBJ2-1	CASSSGIYNEQFF	TGTGCCAGTAGCTCCGGGATTTACAATGAGCAGTTCTTC